The sequence of this T cell receptor (beta chain) was determined in a study of cytomegalovirus exposure and HLA in healthy donors. Trimming removed 2 bases from V and 0 bases from J, with 6 bases in between. The germline CDR1 and CDR2 sequences are SGHNT and YYREEE (reference sequence). This CDR3 is 14 amino acids long. Clones were read by immunoSEQ multiplex PCR, and TCRdb kept only the in-frame ones, dropping some. The sample yields approximately 130,000 clones, 85% to 90% seen once. This rearrangement joins TRBV5-4 to TRBJ2-1; the D gene is possibly TRBD2 (6 bases). The sample consisted of PBMCs. The origin of this receptor is a woman aged 18-30 years in good health and CMV-seronegative. The CDR3 nucleotides read TGTGCCAGCAGCTTCGGGGGCTCCTACAATGAGCAGTTCTTC. The encoded protein is CASSFGGSYNEQFF.